This T cell receptor (beta chain) was captured in a study of T cell responses to AZD1222 COVID-19 vaccine. On the study more broadly: Pooled samples include second doses given at about 4 or 12 weeks.

Trimming pared 2 bases from V and 6 bases from J, leaving 14 bases between. The CDR3 runs to 15 residues. Germline V CDR1 and CDR2: KGHSH, LQKENI. Data came from immunoSEQ multiplex PCR; TCRdb stores just in-frame clones and leaves some out. The profile shows 90,000 to 110,000 clones, around 89% of them singletons. The TCR originated in an adult in good health. The chain combines TRBV18 with TRBJ1-5; perhaps TRBD1 as D (6 bases). Sequences were derived from peripheral blood, sampled on day 0 of AZD1222 vaccination. The CDR3 bases are TGTGCCAGCTCACCATCGGGGGGCTGGTTTCAGCCCCAGCATTTT. Translated: CASSPSGGWFQPQHF.